Following are 7 T cell receptor beta chains from one sample sequenced in a study of CD8+CD57+ T cells in acquired aplastic anemia. The TCR beta profiling, which covered VDJ combination and CDR3 sequence, was carried out using genomic DNA as the template. From the reads, TCRdb called clonotypes with MiXCR, one entry per CDR3 protein. Of tens of thousands of distinct CDR3 sequences in the sample, 75% to 85% are singletons; the top ten hold 22%. The material sequenced was sorted CD4+, CD8+, or CD8+CD57+ T cells (not recorded which) from PBMCs. All receptors derive from a human donor in good health, serving as a control.

The chain employs TRBV6-5 and TRBJ2-7; unclear D gene. Trimming shortened V by 2 bases and J by 3 bases, and 8 bases separated the two germline ends. The CDR3 length is 13 residues. Looked up from germline, CDR1 is MNHEY and CDR2 is SVGAGI. CDR3 sequence (DNA): TGTGCCAGCAGTTACGGGTGGGGCTACGAGCAGTACTTC. This sequence encodes CASSYGWGYEQYF.

The rearrangement joins TRBV10-2 to TRBJ1-6, with D perhaps TRBD1 (5 bases). CDR3 length equals 15 residues. Trimming shortened V by 7 bases and J by 1 base, and 11 bases separated the two germline ends. Looked up from germline, CDR1 is WSHSY and CDR2 is SAAADI. As DNA, the CDR3 is TGCGCCAGCATCGCCGGGGGGTCCTATAATTCACCCCTCCACTTT. It yields the protein CASIAGGSYNSPLHF.

The chain joins TRBV7-6 to TRBJ2-7, with TRBD2 identical over 7 bases. The J segment lost 3 bases and the V segment lost 4 bases, leaving 6 bases of the junction unmatched. Germline V lookup: CDR1 SGHVS, CDR2 FNYEAQ. The length of the CDR3 is 14 residues. The CDR3 loop is CASSSGTGGYEQYF. In nucleotides, the CDR3 is TGTGCCAGCAGCTCGGGGACGGGGGGCTACGAGCAGTACTTC.

V and J are TRBV2 and TRBJ1-2; no definite D call. CDR3 length: 12 amino acids. V shed 0 bases and J shed 4 bases, with 3 bases lying between them. Germline CDR1 SNHLY, CDR2 FYNNEI. CDR3 coding DNA: TGTGCCAGCAGTGAAGCCAGCTATGGCTACACCTTC. It translates to CASSEASYGYTF.

This chain connects TRBV25-1 to TRBJ2-3, with a weak D call TRBD2 (6 bases). The CDR3 has 16 residues. Germline CDR1 is MGHDK and CDR2 is SYGVNS. V was pared by 5 bases and J by 6 bases, with 21 bases between. The DNA for the CDR3 is TGTGCCAGCAGTCCCTGGGACTCCCCCACCTCCGATACGCAGTATTTT. This gives the protein CASSPWDSPTSDTQYF.

This chain uses TRBV19 with TRBJ2-5; the match to TRBD2 covers 8 bases. Germline V gene lookup returns CDR1 LNHDA and CDR2 SQIVND (reference sequence). The junction had 11 bases not matched to a gene; V was cut back by 6 bases and J by 5 bases. CDR3 length: 15 amino acids. CDR3 coding DNA: TGTGCCAGTAGCGGGGGGGCATCTCGTGCGGAGACCCAGTACTTC. Amino acid sequence: CASSGGASRAETQYF.

This chain joins TRBV20-1 and TRBJ1-6; 10 bases align to TRBD1. This CDR3 spans 12 amino acids. Germline CDR1 DFQATT, CDR2 SNEGSKA (reference sequence). The trim removed 6 bases at V and 9 bases at J, leaving 2 bases unmatched. CDR3 residues: CSARDRGSPLHF. The CDR3 nucleotides read TGCAGTGCAAGGGACAGGGGTTCACCCCTCCACTTT.